This T cell receptor beta chain was identified in a study of T cell repertoires in cytomegalovirus infection. Study-wide context: Matching HLA type, along with CMV infection, was indicated by public TCR beta signatures. The study's findings and limits: Individuals carrying CMV plus the relevant HLA were identified by cumulative frequency of public TCR beta families.

TCRdb redid the calling of the reads with MiXCR, one entry per CDR3 protein. This sample has approximately 600,000 distinct CDR3 sequences, with roughly 43% found just once. A word on this clonotype: Its antigen remains unknown. The junction does not match germline at one end; this may be a read error.

CDR3 size: 14 residues. CDR1 and CDR2 from the germline V gene are SGHNT and YYREEE (reference sequence). This sequence was found in a human donor in good health (CMV status not recorded). Some clones in this sample may be carry-over from other donors' samples. The chain recombines TRBV5-4 with TRBJ2-5, with a weak D call TRBD2 (6 bases). Here the sequenced sample was cultured PBMCs, taken from culture after CMV antigen stimulation. The CDR3 DNA sequence: TGTGCCAGCAGCGGGGGGACGGGGGAAGAGACCCAGTACTTT. Its protein is CASSGGTGEETQYF.